This T cell receptor beta chain was captured by sequencing in a study of blood T cell repertoires in COVID-19. About the research overall: Some COVID-19 samples were acute and others convalescent; all came from the United States, Italy and Spain. T cells, B-cell-depleted T cells, or PBMCs provided the cDNA or gDNA that served as material.

Seattle's enrolled individuals joined amid active infection and were then monitored longitudinally. As processed by the authors: Scientists estimated how many nucleated cells there were by amplifying reference gene primers. Sequencing used immunoSEQ multiplex PCR; TCRdb keeps in-frame clones, though not all of them. Clone size and the V and J calls come from that table; the DNA yielded D and trimming. Found here are more than 250,000 clones, 90% of them singletons; the top ten hold approximately 6%. V trimming: 3 bases; J trimming: 5 bases; junction bases outside the gene matches: 4. This CDR3 contains 15 residues. Per the germline V gene, CDR1 is SEHNR and CDR2 is FQNEAQ (reference sequence).

The sample consisted of peripheral blood. V usage is TRBV7-9 and J usage is TRBJ2-4, with 10 bases fitting TRBD2. The clonotype was recovered from a woman in her 50s with COVID-19, enrolled during active disease. DNA of the CDR3: TGTGCCAGCAGCTTCGGGGGGACTAGCGAAAACATTCAGTACTTC. This translates into CASSFGGTSENIQYF.